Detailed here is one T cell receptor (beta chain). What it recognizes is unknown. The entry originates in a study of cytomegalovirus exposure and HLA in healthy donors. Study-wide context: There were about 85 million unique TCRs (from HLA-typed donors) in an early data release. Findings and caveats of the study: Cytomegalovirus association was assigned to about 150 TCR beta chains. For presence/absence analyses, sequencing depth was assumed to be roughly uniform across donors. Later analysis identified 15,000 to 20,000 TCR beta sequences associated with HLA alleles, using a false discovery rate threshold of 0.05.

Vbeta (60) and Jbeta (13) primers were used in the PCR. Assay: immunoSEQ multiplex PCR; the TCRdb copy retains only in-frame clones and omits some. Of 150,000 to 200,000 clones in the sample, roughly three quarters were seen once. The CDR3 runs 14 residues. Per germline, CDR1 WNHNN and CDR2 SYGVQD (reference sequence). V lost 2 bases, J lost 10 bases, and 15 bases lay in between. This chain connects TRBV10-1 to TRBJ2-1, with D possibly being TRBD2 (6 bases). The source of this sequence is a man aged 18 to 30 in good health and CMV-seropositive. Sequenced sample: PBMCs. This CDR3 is CASSEIVASDEQFF. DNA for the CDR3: TGCGCCAGCAGTGAGATCGTAGCTAGCGACGAGCAGTTCTTC.